The 7 T cell receptor beta chains below all came from one sample that was sequenced in a study of response to subunit inactivated influenza vaccine. Using its own MiXCR run on the RT-PCR reads, TCRdb lists one record per CDR3 protein. The sample holds 600,000 to 850,000 distinct CDR3 sequences; around 13% are singletons and the top ten take approximately 7.6%. The source material was PBMCs from blood, sampled roughly 15 days before vaccination. The receptors shown here come from a man in his forties or fifties who received an inactivated influenza vaccine.

The gene calls are TRBV20-1 and TRBJ2-3; 9 bases match TRBD2. Germline V gene sequence: CDR1 DFQATT, CDR2 SNEGSKA (reference sequence). There are 15 residues in the CDR3. After removal of 3 bases from V and 3 bases from J, the junction contained 7 bases not matched to a gene. In DNA form, the CDR3 reads TGCAGTGCTAGTAGCGGGAGCGGGGGTACAGATACGCAGTATTTT. Translating it yields CSASSGSGGTDTQYF.

This clonotype was seen more than once but under ten times. This rearrangement joins TRBV5-4 to TRBJ2-1; 9 bases fit TRBD2. The CDR3 consists of 16 residues. CDR1 and CDR2 from the germline V gene are SGHNT and YYREEE (reference sequence). The junction had 6 bases not matched to a gene; V was cut back by 3 bases and J by 2 bases. The CDR3 loop is CASSSRLAEPYNEQFF. CDR3 DNA sequence: TGTGCCAGCAGCTCTAGACTAGCGGAGCCCTACAATGAGCAGTTCTTC.

Of note for this clonotype: The germline gene is not matched at one end of the junction; a read error may be the cause. This sequence joins TRBV13 and TRBJ2-2, with D tentatively TRBD1 (6 bases). CDR1 PRHDT and CDR2 FYEKMQ come from the germline V gene (reference sequence). The CDR3 extends over 17 amino acids. The chain's CDR3 is CASNLWGPGSSGGELFF. The CDR3 DNA sequence: TGTGCCAGCAACTTATGGGGGCCCGGCAGCTCGGGCGGGGAGCTGTTTTTT.

This clonotype was detected only a few times. The rearrangement uses TRBV12-3 or TRBV12-4 and TRBJ2-1; D is undetermined. This CDR3 is 17 amino acids long. V dropped 4 bases and J dropped 6 bases, with 22 bases sitting between them. CDR3 in DNA: TGTGCCAGCAGTTCGCAGTGGTCCGCGGAGCCCCTCAATGAGCAGTTCTTC. It codes for CASSSQWSAEPLNEQFF.

The V and J genes are TRBV24-1 and TRBJ2-7; TRBD1 or TRBD2 may be the D gene (5 bases each). From germline, CDR1 is KGHDR and CDR2 SFDVKD. This CDR3 spans 12 amino acids. V was trimmed by 2 bases and J by 7 bases, leaving 8 bases between them. CDR3 residues: CATSDSGREQYF. The CDR3 DNA is TGTGCCACCAGTGATTCGGGACGGGAGCAGTACTTC.

The sample holds a few counts of this clonotype. V gene TRBV7-3 combines with J gene TRBJ2-7; TRBD1 or TRBD2 may be the D gene (5 bases each). Germline V gives CDR1 SGHTA, CDR2 FQGTGA. The V and J ends lost 2 bases and 6 bases respectively, with 17 bases between them. The CDR3 loop spans 15 amino acids. CDR3 sequence reads: CASSLWDQVRGEQYF. In DNA, the CDR3 is TGTGCCAGCAGCTTATGGGACCAGGTCCGTGGCGAGCAGTACTTC.

This clonotype was counted between two and nine times. V gene TRBV4-2 combines with J gene TRBJ2-2; 9 bases agree with TRBD2. There are 16 residues in the CDR3. The germline V gene has CDR1 LGHNA and CDR2 YNFKEQ. V lost 0 bases and J lost 8; bases outside the gene matches: 7. This chain's CDR3 is CASSQDLRTSAGELFF. The CDR3, as DNA: TGTGCCAGCAGCCAAGATCTTAGGACTAGCGCAGGGGAGCTGTTTTTT.